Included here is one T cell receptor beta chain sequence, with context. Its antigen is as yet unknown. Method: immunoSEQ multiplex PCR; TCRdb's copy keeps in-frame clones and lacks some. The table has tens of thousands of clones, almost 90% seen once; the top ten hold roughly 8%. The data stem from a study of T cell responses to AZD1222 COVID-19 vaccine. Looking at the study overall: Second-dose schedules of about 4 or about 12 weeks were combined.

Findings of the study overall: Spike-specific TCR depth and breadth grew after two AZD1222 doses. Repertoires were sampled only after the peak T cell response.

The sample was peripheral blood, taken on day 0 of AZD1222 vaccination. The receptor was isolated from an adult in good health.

The CDR3 coding sequence is TGTGCCAGCTCATTTGGTCAGGGGAACACCGGGGAGCTGTTTTTT. Encoded protein: CASSFGQGNTGELFF. This chain joins TRBV18 and TRBJ2-2, with D possibly being TRBD1 (5 bases). The germline V and J ends were trimmed by 5 bases and 1 base, with 11 bases remaining between them. The CDR3 is 15 residues long. In germline, CDR1 is KGHSH, CDR2 LQKENI.